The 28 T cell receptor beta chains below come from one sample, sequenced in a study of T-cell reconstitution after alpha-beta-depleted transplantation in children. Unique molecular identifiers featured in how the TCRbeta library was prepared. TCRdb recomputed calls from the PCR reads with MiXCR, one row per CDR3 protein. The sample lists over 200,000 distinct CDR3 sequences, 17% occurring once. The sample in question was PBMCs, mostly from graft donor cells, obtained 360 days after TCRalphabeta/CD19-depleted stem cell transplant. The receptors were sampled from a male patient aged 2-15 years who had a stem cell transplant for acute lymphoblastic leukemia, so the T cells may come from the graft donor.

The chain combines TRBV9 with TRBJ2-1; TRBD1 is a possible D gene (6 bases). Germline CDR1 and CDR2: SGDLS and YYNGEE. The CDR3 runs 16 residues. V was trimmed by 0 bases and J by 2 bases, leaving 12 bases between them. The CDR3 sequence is CASSVAGGATYNEQFF. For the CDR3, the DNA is TGTGCCAGCAGCGTAGCTGGGGGCGCGACCTACAATGAGCAGTTCTTC.

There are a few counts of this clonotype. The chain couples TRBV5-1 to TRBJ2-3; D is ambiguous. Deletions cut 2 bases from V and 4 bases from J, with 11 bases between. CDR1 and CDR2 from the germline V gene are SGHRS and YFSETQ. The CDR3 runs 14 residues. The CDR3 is CASSFSRMSDTQYF. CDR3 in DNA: TGCGCCAGCAGCTTTTCTAGGATGTCAGATACGCAGTATTTT.

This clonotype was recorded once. The CDR3 DNA reads TGCGCCAGCAGCCCCGGGAGGAATGGAAACTCCTACGAGCAGTACTTC. The encoded protein is CASSPGRNGNSYEQYF. The chain links TRBV5-1 to TRBJ2-7, with TRBD2 identical over 7 bases. The germline CDR1 and CDR2 sequences are SGHRS and YFSETQ. J gave up 0 bases and V 4 bases, and 10 bases lay outside the gene matches. The CDR3 length is 16 residues.

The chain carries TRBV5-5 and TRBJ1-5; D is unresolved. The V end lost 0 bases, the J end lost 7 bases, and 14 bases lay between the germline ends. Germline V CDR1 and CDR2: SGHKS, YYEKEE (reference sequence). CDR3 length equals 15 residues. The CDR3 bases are TGTGCCAGCAGCTTGGGCCGGGCCTGGGGACAGCCCCAGCATTTT. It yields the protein CASSLGRAWGQPQHF. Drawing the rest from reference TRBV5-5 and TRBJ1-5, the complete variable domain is DAGVTQSPTHLIKTRGQQVTLRCSPISGHKSVSWYQQVLGQGPQFIFQYYEKEERGRGNFPDRFSARQFPNYSSELNVNALLLGDSALYLCASSLGRAWGQPQHFGDGTRLSIL.

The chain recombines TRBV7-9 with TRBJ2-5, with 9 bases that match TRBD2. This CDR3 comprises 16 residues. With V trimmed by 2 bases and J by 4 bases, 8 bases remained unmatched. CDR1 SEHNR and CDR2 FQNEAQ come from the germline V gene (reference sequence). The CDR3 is CASSLTGGRARETQYF. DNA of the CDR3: TGTGCCAGCAGCTTAACCGGCGGGAGGGCCCGAGAGACCCAGTACTTC.

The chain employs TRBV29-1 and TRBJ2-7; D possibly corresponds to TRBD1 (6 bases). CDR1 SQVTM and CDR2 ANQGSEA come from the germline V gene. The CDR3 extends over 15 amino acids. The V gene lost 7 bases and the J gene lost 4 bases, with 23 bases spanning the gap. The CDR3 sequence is CSAGVLDRREYEQYF. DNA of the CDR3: TGCAGCGCCGGAGTTCTCGACAGGCGAGAATACGAGCAGTACTTC.

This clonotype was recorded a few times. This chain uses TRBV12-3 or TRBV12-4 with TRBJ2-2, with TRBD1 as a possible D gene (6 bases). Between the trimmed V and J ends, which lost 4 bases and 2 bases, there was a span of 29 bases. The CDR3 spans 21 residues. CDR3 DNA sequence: TGTGCCAGCAGTTCCCACGAAAAACAGGGAATACCGTTAAAAAACACCGGGGAGCTGTTTTTT. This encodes CASSSHEKQGIPLKNTGELFF.

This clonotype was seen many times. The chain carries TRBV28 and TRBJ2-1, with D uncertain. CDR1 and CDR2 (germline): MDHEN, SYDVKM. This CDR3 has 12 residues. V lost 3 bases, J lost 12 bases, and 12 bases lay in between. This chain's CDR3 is CASSFPAGGQFF. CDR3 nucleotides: TGTGCCAGCAGTTTCCCAGCCGGCGGGCAGTTCTTC.

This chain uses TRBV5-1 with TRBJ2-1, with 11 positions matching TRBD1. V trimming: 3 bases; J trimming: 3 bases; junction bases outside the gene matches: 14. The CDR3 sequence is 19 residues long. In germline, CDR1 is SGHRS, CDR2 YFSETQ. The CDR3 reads CASSYPDSRDRGDYNEQFF. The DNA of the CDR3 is TGCGCCAGCAGCTACCCAGACAGCCGGGACAGGGGGGACTACAATGAGCAGTTCTTC.

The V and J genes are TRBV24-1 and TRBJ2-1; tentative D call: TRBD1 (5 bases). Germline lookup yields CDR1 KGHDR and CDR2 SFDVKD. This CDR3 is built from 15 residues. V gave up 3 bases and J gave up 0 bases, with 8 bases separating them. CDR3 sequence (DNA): TGTGCCACCAGTGATCCAGGGATCTCCTACAATGAGCAGTTCTTC. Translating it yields CATSDPGISYNEQFF.

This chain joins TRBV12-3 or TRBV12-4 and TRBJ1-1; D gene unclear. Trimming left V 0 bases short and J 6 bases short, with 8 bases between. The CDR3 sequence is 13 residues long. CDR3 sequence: CASSLAGSAEAFF. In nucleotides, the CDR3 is TGTGCCAGCAGTTTAGCGGGGTCAGCTGAAGCTTTCTTT.

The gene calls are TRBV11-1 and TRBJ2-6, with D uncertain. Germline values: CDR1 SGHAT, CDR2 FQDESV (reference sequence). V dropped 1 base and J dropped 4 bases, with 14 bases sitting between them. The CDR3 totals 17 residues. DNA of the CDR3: TGTGCCAGCAGCTTAGACAGCCCTCCGTGGGGGGCCAACGTCCTGACTTTC. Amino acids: CASSLDSPPWGANVLTF.

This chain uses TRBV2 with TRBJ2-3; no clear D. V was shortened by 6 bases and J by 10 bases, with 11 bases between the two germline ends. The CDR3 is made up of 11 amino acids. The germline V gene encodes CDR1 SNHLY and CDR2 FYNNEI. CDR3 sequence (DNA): TGTGCCAGCAGCGAGAGTATCGCGCAGTATTTT. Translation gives CASSESIAQYF.

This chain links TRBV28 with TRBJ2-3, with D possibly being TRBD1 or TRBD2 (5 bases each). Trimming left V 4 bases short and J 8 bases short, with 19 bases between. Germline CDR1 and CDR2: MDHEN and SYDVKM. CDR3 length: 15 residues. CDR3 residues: CASSSPRVRGGTQYF. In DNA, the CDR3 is TGTGCCAGCAGTTCCCCGAGAGTCCGGGGCGGTACGCAGTATTTT.

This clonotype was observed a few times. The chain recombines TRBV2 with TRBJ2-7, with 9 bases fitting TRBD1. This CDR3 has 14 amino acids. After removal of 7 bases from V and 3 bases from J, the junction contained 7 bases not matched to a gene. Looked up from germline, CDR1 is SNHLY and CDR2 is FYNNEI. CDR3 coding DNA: TGTGCCAGCAAGGACAGGGGACGACTCTACGAGCAGTACTTC. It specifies CASKDRGRLYEQYF.

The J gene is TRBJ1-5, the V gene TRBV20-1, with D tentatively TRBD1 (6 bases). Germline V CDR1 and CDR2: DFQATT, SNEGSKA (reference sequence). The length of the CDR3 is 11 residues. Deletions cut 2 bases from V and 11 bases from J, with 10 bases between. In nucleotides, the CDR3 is TGCAGTGCTAGACCCGGGACAACCCAGCATTTT. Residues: CSARPGTTQHF.

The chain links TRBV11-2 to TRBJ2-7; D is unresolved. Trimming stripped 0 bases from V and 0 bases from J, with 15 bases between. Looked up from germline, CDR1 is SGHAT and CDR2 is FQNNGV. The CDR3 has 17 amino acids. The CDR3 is CASSLDRVGRSSYEQYF. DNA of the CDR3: TGTGCCAGCAGCTTAGATCGGGTCGGCAGGAGCTCCTACGAGCAGTACTTC. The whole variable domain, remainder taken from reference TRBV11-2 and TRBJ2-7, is EAGVAQSPRYKIIEKRQSVAFWCNPISGHATLYWYQQILGQGPKLLIQFQNNGVVDDSQLPKDRFSAERLKGVDSTLKIQPAKLEDSAVYLCASSLDRVGRSSYEQYFGPGTRLTVT.

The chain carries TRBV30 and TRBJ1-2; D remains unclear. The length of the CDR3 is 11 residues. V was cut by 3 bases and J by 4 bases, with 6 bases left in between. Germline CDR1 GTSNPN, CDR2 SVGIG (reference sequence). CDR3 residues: CAWRQSYGYTF. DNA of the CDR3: TGTGCCTGGAGGCAGAGCTATGGCTACACCTTC.

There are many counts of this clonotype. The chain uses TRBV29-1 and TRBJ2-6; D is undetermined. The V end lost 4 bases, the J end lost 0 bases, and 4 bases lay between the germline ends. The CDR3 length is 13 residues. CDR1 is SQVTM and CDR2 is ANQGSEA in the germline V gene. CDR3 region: CSVVVSGANVLTF. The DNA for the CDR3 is TGCAGCGTTGTGGTCTCTGGGGCCAACGTCCTGACTTTC.

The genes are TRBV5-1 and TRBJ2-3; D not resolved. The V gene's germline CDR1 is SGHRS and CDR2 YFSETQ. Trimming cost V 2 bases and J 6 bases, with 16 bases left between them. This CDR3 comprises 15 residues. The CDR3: CASSFGPTAIDTQYF. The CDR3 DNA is TGCGCCAGCAGCTTCGGGCCCACCGCAATTGATACGCAGTATTTT.

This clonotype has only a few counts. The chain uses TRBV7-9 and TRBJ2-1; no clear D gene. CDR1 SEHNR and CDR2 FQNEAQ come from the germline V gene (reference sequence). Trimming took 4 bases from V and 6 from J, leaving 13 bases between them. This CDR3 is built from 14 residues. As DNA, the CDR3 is TGTGCCAGCAGCTCGCGAGGACCGATCAATGAGCAGTTCTTC. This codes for CASSSRGPINEQFF. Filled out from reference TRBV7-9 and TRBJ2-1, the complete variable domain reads DTGVSQNPRHKITKRGQNVTFRCDPISEHNRLYWYRQTLGQGPEFLTYFQNEAQLEKSRLLSDRFSAERPKGSFSTLEIQRTEQGDSAMYLCASSSRGPINEQFFGPGTRLTVL.

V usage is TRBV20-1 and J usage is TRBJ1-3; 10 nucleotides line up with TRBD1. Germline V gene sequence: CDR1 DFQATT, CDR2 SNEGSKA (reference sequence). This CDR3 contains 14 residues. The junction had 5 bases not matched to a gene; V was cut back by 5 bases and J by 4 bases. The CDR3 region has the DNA TGCAGTGCTGGGACAGGGGTTGGAGGAAACACCATATATTTT. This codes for CSAGTGVGGNTIYF.

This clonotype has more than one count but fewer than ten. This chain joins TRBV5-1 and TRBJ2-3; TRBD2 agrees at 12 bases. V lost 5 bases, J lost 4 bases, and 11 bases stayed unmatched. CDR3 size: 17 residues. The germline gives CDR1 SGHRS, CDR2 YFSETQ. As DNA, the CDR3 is TGCGCCAGCAGAAAGGGACTAGCGGGTCTAGCGGCAGATACGCAGTATTTT. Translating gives CASRKGLAGLAADTQYF.

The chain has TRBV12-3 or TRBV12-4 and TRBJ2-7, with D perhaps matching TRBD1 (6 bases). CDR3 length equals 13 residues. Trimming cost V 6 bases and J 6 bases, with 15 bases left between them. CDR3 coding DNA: TGTGCCAGCAGCGGGACCAGGGGTAGCGAGCAGTACTTC. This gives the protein CASSGTRGSEQYF.

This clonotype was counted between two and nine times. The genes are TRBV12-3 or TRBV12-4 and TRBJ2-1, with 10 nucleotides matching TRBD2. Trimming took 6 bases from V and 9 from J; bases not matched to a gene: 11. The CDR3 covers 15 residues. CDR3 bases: TGTGCCAGCAGCCTTAATAGCGGGGGGCGGAGTGAGCAGTTCTTC. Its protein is CASSLNSGGRSEQFF.

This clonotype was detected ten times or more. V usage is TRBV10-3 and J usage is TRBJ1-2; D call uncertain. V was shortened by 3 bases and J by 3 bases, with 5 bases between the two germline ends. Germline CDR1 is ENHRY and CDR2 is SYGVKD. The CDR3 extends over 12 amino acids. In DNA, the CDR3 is TGTGCCATCAGTGAAGGAGACTATGGCTACACCTTC. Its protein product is CAISEGDYGYTF.

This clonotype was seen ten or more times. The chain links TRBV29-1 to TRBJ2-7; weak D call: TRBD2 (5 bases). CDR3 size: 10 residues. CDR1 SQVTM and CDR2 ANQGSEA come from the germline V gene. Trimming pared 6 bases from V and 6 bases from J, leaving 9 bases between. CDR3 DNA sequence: TGCAGCGTCTTGGACTCCGAGCAGTACTTC. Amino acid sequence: CSVLDSEQYF.

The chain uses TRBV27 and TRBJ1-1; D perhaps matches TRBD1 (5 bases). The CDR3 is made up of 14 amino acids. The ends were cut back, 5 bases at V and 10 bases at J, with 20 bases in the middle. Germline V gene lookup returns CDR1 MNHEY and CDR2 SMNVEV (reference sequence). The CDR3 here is CASSPSGRDRGAFF. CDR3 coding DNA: TGTGCCAGCAGTCCTAGCGGCAGGGATCGTGGAGCTTTCTTT.